The 17 T cell receptor beta chains in this list originate from one sample, sequenced in a study of blood T cells in healthy people across ages. Primed by a sample-barcoded 5' primer and a J-beta primer mix, a second PCR proceeded for about 7 to 11 cycles. Each CDR3 protein is one row after TCRdb ran MiXCR on the 5' RACE reads. The top ten clones hold 22% of a sample with almost 800,000 distinct CDR3 sequences, 58% of them seen once. Sequences were obtained from blood. The receptor source for this set is a man younger than 40 in good health.

The chain uses TRBV15 and TRBJ2-1; no clear D. CDR3 size: 13 residues. The germline V gene encodes CDR1 LNHNV and CDR2 YYDKDF (reference sequence). V was cut by 0 bases and J by 10 bases, with 10 bases left in between. This CDR3 is CATSRDRYGEQFF. The CDR3 nucleotides read TGTGCCACCAGCAGAGATCGTTACGGGGAGCAGTTCTTC.

The rearrangement links TRBV28 to TRBJ2-3; 9 nucleotides line up with TRBD2. The V gene end was trimmed by 5 bases and the J gene end by 2 bases; junction bases not matched to a gene: 8. Germline loops: CDR1 MDHEN, CDR2 SYDVKM. The CDR3 length is 16 residues. DNA for the CDR3: TGTGCCAGCAGTCCGCTAGCGGGACAGTCCACAGATACGCAGTATTTT. As protein: CASSPLAGQSTDTQYF.

V is TRBV5-1 and J is TRBJ2-5; 12 nucleotides agree with TRBD2. The CDR3 length is 17 residues. Germline CDR1 SGHRS, CDR2 YFSETQ. V lost 3 bases to trimming and J lost 5 bases; unmatched junction nucleotides: 11. Here the CDR3 reads CASSSTSGRPRLETQYF. CDR3 bases: TGCGCCAGCAGCTCTACTAGCGGGAGGCCCAGGCTGGAGACCCAGTACTTC.

This clonotype appeared a few times. Here the CDR3 DNA reads TGTGCCAGCAGTCCGGGGGCGCGTTCCTCCTCTGGGGCCAACGTCCTGACTTTC. It specifies CASSPGARSSSGANVLTF. The rearrangement links TRBV7-7 to TRBJ2-6, with D perhaps TRBD1 or TRBD2 (6 bases each). The CDR3 runs to 18 residues. Trimming removed 6 bases from V and 0 bases from J, with 18 bases in between. The germline CDR1 and CDR2 sequences are SSHAT and FNYEAQ (reference sequence). Based on the CDR3 plus reference TRBV7-7 and TRBJ2-6, the full variable domain is GAGVSQSPRYKVTKRGQDVTLRCDPISSHATLYWYQQALGQGPEFLTYFNYEAQPDKSGLPSDRFSAERPEGSISTLTIQRTEQRDSAMYRCASSPGARSSSGANVLTFGAGSRLTVL.

In regard to this clonotype: The junction shows a germline mismatch at one end, possibly a read error. CDR3 bases: TGTGTCAGCAGCCGAGGACAAGCCCATTATGAAGCTTTCTTT. Translating it yields CVSSRGQAHYEAFF. The genes are TRBV7-9 and TRBJ1-1; D possibly corresponds to TRBD1 (5 bases). CDR1 and CDR2 (germline): SEHNR, FQNEAQ (reference sequence). CDR3 size: 14 residues.

This clonotype turned up a few times. V usage is TRBV7-2 and J usage is TRBJ2-5, with TRBD2 as a possible D gene (5 bases). V was shortened by 11 bases and J by 3 bases, with 19 bases between the two germline ends. The CDR3 runs to 14 residues. Germline assignment: CDR1 SGHTA and CDR2 FQGNSA. CDR3 nucleotide sequence: TGTGCCTCTAAACCTGAGATGACTAAAGAGACCCAGTACTTC. It encodes CASKPEMTKETQYF. The whole variable domain, filled in from reference TRBV7-2 and TRBJ2-5, reads GAGVSQSPSNKVTEKGKDVELRCDPISGHTALYWYRQSLGQGLEFLIYFQGNSAPDKSGLPSDRFSAERTGGSVSTLTIQRTQQEDSAVYLCASKPEMTKETQYFGPGTRLLVL.

This clonotype was picked up a small number of times. The J gene is TRBJ2-7, the V gene TRBV7-2; 9 bases map to TRBD2. The germline CDR1 and CDR2 sequences are SGHTA and FQGNSA. Unmatched junction bases numbered 6, after V lost 4 bases and J lost 5 bases. The CDR3 contains 14 residues. The CDR3 DNA follows: TGTGCCAGCAGCTACTTAGCGGGGGTTCACGAGCAGTACTTC. This sequence encodes CASSYLAGVHEQYF.

The CDR3 coding sequence is TGTGCCAGCTCGAACCGGGTCGATGAAAAACTGTTTTTT. Its protein product is CASSNRVDEKLFF. The chain is built from TRBV14 and TRBJ1-4; D ambiguous. V was trimmed by 8 bases and J by 6 bases, leaving 13 bases between them. Germline V CDR1 and CDR2: SGHDN, FVKESK. The CDR3 is 13 residues long.

The chain has TRBV28 and TRBJ2-7; no clear D gene. Germline assignment: CDR1 MDHEN and CDR2 SYDVKM. The germline V and J ends were trimmed by 8 bases and 2 bases, with 13 bases remaining between them. The CDR3 covers 13 residues. CDR3 amino acids: CASLSGLAYEQYF. CDR3 bases: TGTGCCAGCTTATCTGGGTTAGCCTACGAGCAGTACTTC.

The V call is TRBV6-6, the J call TRBJ2-5; 13 nucleotides align to TRBD2. Germline V gene data show CDR1 as MNHNY and CDR2 as SVGAGI (reference sequence). The CDR3 has 15 residues. J gave up 11 bases and V 5 bases, and 11 bases lay outside the gene matches. The CDR3 nucleotides read TGTGCCAGCAGTCAGACTAGCGGGAGGCTGAATGAGCAGTACTTC. Translating gives CASSQTSGRLNEQYF.

This clonotype was seen only once. This chain links TRBV27 with TRBJ1-2; 10 positions match TRBD1. The CDR3 length is 14 residues. Germline V gene sequence: CDR1 MNHEY, CDR2 SMNVEV (reference sequence). J was trimmed by 13 bases and V by 0 bases; bases with no gene match: 8. The CDR3 here is CASSLSLLGQGFTF. Written as DNA, the CDR3 is TGTGCCAGCAGTTTATCCCTCTTGGGACAGGGGTTCACCTTC.

The chain recombines TRBV7-2 with TRBJ1-2; a possible D gene is TRBD1 (5 bases). The V gene lost 5 bases and the J gene lost 4 bases, with 14 bases spanning the gap. The CDR3 runs to 14 residues. Germline-derived CDR1 and CDR2 are SGHTA and FQGNSA. CDR3 amino acids: CASSAPGRGYGYTF. The CDR3 bases are TGTGCCAGCAGCGCCCCGGGGAGGGGCTATGGCTACACCTTC.

V usage is TRBV6-6 and J usage is TRBJ2-7; D might be TRBD2 (5 bases). Germline V gives CDR1 MNHNY, CDR2 SVGAGI (reference sequence). Trimming pared 0 bases from V and 2 bases from J, leaving 11 bases between. CDR3 length: 15 residues. CDR3 nucleotide sequence: TGTGCCAGCAGTTACTCCATCCGGGGTGCCTACGAGCAGTACTTC. It translates to CASSYSIRGAYEQYF.

The V call is TRBV5-4, the J call TRBJ2-5; perhaps TRBD1 as D (5 bases). The CDR3 totals 15 residues. V shed 4 bases and J shed 2 bases, with 15 bases lying between them. In germline, CDR1 is SGHNT, CDR2 YYREEE (reference sequence). Here the CDR3 reads CASSRPAGKQETQYF. CDR3 coding DNA: TGTGCCAGCAGCCGACCTGCAGGGAAACAAGAGACCCAGTACTTC. The full variable domain, completed using reference TRBV5-4 and TRBJ2-5, is ETGVTQSPTHLIKTRGQQVTLRCSSQSGHNTVSWYQQALGQGPQFIFQYYREEENGRGNFPPRFSGLQFPNYSSELNVNALELDDSALYLCASSRPAGKQETQYFGPGTRLLVL.

This clonotype has a single count. The rearrangement links TRBV14 to TRBJ2-5, with 10 bases that match TRBD1. The closer fit of TRBJ2-7 to the DNA end suggests the J call may be wrong. This CDR3 contains 18 residues. Germline V CDR1 and CDR2: SGHDN, FVKESK. The CDR3 bases are TGTGCCAGCAGCCACCGCAAAAATCCCGGGACAGGGGTCTACGAGCAGTACTTC. This sequence encodes CASSHRKNPGTGVYEQYF.

The chain carries TRBV29-1 and TRBJ2-5; a possible D gene is TRBD1 (5 bases). The germline V gene has CDR1 SQVTM and CDR2 ANQGSEA. Trimming took 4 bases from V and 2 from J, leaving 11 bases between them. This CDR3 comprises 13 residues. CDR3 region: CSVGRTGQETQYF. The CDR3 nucleotides read TGCAGCGTTGGGAGAACAGGACAAGAGACCCAGTACTTC. Full variable domain (rest looked up from reference TRBV29-1 and TRBJ2-5): SAVISQKPSRDICQRGTSLTIQCQVDSQVTMMFWYRQQPGQSLTLIATANQGSEATYESGFVIDKFPISRPNLTFSTLTVSNMSPEDSSIYLCSVGRTGQETQYFGPGTRLLVL.

The V and J genes are TRBV20-1 and TRBJ2-1, with D possibly matching TRBD2 (5 bases). V was pared by 3 bases and J by 6 bases, with 6 bases between. The CDR3 has 11 amino acids. The germline CDR1 and CDR2 sequences are DFQATT and SNEGSKA (reference sequence). The CDR3 nucleotides read TGCAGTGCTAGTCTAGCCAATGAGCAGTTCTTC. It codes for CSASLANEQFF.